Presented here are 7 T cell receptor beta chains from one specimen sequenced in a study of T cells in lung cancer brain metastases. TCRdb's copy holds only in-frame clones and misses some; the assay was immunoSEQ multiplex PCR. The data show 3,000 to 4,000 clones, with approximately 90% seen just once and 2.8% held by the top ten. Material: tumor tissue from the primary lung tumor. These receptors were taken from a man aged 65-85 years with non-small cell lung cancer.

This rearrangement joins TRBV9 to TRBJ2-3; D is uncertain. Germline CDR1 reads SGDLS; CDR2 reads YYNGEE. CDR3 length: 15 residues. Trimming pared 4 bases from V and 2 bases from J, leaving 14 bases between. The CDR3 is CASSLSIIITDTQYF. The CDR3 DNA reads TGTGCCAGCAGCTTGTCCATTATAATCACAGATACGCAGTATTTT.

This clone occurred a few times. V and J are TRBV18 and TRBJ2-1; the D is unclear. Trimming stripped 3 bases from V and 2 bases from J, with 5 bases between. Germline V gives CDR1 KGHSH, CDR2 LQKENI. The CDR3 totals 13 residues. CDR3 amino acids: CASSPDAYNEQFF. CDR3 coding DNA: TGTGCCAGCTCACCCGACGCCTACAATGAGCAGTTCTTC.

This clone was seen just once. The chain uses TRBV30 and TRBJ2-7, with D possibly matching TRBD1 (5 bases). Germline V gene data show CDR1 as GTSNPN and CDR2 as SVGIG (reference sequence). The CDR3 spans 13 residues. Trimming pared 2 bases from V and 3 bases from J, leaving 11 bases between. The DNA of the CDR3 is TGTGCCTGGAGTCGCGCGCAGGGCTACGAGCAGTACTTC. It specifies CAWSRAQGYEQYF. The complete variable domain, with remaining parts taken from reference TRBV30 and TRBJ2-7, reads SQTIHQWPATLVQPVGSPLSLECTVEGTSNPNLYWYRQAAGRGLQLLFYSVGIGQISSEVPQNLSASRPQDRQFILSSKKLLLSDSGFYLCAWSRAQGYEQYFGPGTRLTVT.

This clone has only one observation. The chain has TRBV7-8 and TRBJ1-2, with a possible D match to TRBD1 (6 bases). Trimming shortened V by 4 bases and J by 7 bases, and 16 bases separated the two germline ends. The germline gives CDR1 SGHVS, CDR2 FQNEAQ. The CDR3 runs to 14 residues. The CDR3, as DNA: TGTGCCAGCAGCTATGCACAGGGTCTGACTGGCTACACCTTC. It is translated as CASSYAQGLTGYTF.

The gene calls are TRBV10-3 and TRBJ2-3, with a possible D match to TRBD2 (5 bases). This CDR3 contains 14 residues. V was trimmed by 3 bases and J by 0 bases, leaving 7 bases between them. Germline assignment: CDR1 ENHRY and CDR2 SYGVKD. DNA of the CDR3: TGTGCCATCAGTGAACGGACTAGCACAGATACGCAGTATTTT. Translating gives CAISERTSTDTQYF.

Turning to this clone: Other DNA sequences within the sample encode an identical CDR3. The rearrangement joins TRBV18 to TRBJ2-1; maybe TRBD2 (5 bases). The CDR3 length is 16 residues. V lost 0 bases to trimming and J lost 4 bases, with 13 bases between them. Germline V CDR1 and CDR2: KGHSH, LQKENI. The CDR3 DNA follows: TGTGCCAGCTCACCACCTTCTAGCAGCTCTTACAATGAGCAGTTCTTC. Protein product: CASSPPSSSSYNEQFF.

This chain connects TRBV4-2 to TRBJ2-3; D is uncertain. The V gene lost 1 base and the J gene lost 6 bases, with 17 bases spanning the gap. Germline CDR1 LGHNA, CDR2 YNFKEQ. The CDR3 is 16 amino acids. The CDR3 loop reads CASSQGLGPLGDTQYF. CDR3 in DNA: TGTGCCAGCAGCCAAGGGTTAGGGCCTCTTGGTGATACGCAGTATTTT.